This is a list of T cell receptor beta chains from one sample in a study of identical twins. TCRdb re-called the 5' RACE reads with MiXCR, one entry per CDR3 protein. The table lists hundreds of thousands of distinct CDR3 sequences, roughly 20% of them singletons. These data were also filed under a second study, of T cells expressing NK-cell markers.

The sample was PBMCs. All receptors derive from a woman under 30 in good health. The CDR3 runs from the conserved cysteine through the conserved F or W. The D gene is left open where the match is weak. Only part of the rows carry a size: once, few, many, or a class if the clone is expanded.

d_call	clone_size	v_call	j_call	cdr3_nt	cdr3_aa
.	many	TRBV12-3/TRBV12-4	TRBJ1-2	TGTGCCAGCAGTTTAGGAAGCGCGACCTATGGCTACACCTTC	CASSLGSATYGYTF
TRBD1	few	TRBV6-2/TRBV6-3	TRBJ2-1	TGTGCCAGCACCGACGACAGGGGGCCGAAGAATGAGCAGTTCTTC	CASTDDRGPKNEQFF
.	few	TRBV11-2	TRBJ2-3	TGTGCCGCCGGCACAGATACGCAGTATTTT	CAAGTDTQYF
TRBD2	few	TRBV4-3	TRBJ2-1	TGCGCCAGCAGCCAAGACGGCGGGAGGTACAATGAGCAGTTCTTC	CASSQDGGRYNEQFF
.	.	TRBV7-9	TRBJ2-1	TGTGCCAGCGAGATTGGGGAGGACTCCTACAATGAGCAGTTCTTC	CASEIGEDSYNEQFF
.	.	TRBV16	TRBJ2-4	TGTGCCAGCAGCCAGTATACAAACATTCAGTACTTC	CASSQYTNIQYF
.	.	TRBV29-1	TRBJ1-1	TGCAGCGTTTCCCGGGGAGACACTGAAGCTTTCTTT	CSVSRGDTEAFF
.	.	TRBV5-1	TRBJ2-3	TGCGCCAGCACCACCCGTGTAGTAACAGATACGCAGTATTTT	CASTTRVVTDTQYF
TRBD2	few	TRBV7-8	TRBJ2-5	TGTGCCAGCAGCTCGTCACTAGCGGCCCTCGCAGAGACCCAGTACTTC	CASSSSLAALAETQYF
TRBD1	many	TRBV12-3/TRBV12-4	TRBJ2-7	TGTGCCAGCAGTTTCTGGGACAGGGCCTACGAGCAGTACTTC	CASSFWDRAYEQYF
.	few	TRBV5-1	TRBJ2-1	TGCGCCAGCAGCAGGGAGCCCCCCTCGGGCGAGCAGTTCTTC	CASSREPPSGEQFF
.	few	TRBV19	TRBJ2-7	TGTGCCAGTAGTTCAACATCCGAGCAGTACTTC	CASSSTSEQYF
TRBD2	.	TRBV7-9	TRBJ2-1	TGTGCCAGCAGGCCCCCGGGACTAGCGGCCACCAATGAGCAGTTCTTC	CASRPPGLAATNEQFF
.	few	TRBV12-3/TRBV12-4	TRBJ2-1	TGTGCCAGCAGTTTGTTGGTTGAGGGGGGGCAGTTCTTC	CASSLLVEGGQFF
.	.	TRBV7-9	TRBJ2-4	TGTGCCAGCAGCTTGGGTTCGGCGGAAAGGAGACAGTACTTC	CASSLGSAERRQYF
.	.	TRBV6-5	TRBJ2-1	TGTGCCAGCAGTTTAGGACGGAGGGGGATTACCTACAATGAGCAGTTCTTC	CASSLGRRGITYNEQFF
TRBD2	few	TRBV12-3/TRBV12-4	TRBJ2-7	TGTGCCAGCAGCCGTTCGACTAGCACCTTGGGCGAGCAGTACTTC	CASSRSTSTLGEQYF
TRBD1	.	TRBV19	TRBJ2-7	TGTGCCAGTATGGGACAGGGGACCGAGCAGTACTTC	CASMGQGTEQYF
.	.	TRBV6-1	TRBJ2-1	TGTGCCAGCAGACGGACGGACAGCTCCTACAATGAGCAGTTCTTC	CASRRTDSSYNEQFF
TRBD1	few	TRBV19	TRBJ2-6	TGTGCCAGTAGTAGACAGGGTCTTGGGGCCAACGTCCTGACTTTC	CASSRQGLGANVLTF
.	many	TRBV20-1	TRBJ1-1	TGCAGTGCTAGCCGGGGCCGGGACACTGAAGCTTTCTTT	CSASRGRDTEAFF
.	few	TRBV5-1	TRBJ2-2	TGCGCCAGCAGCTTTTGGGACACGAACACCGGGGAGCTGTTTTTT	CASSFWDTNTGELFF
TRBD1	.	TRBV6-5	TRBJ2-5	TGTGCCAGCAGTTACCCGGGGGACAGGGGATTGAAGACCCAGTACTTC	CASSYPGDRGLKTQYF
.	.	TRBV20-1	TRBJ1-1	TGCAGTGCTAGAGACCCAGGGATTTCCACTGAAGCTTTCTTT	CSARDPGISTEAFF
TRBD1	.	TRBV5-1	TRBJ1-1	TGCGCCAGCGGGCCGACAGGGAGTAATATGAAAGCTTTCTTT	CASGPTGSNMKAFF
.	many	TRBV6-4	TRBJ2-5	TGTGCCAGCAGTGACAGTAGACATCAAGAGACCCAGTACTTC	CASSDSRHQETQYF
.	.	TRBV2	TRBJ2-2	TGTGCCAGCAGTGAATCGGGTCTCACCGGGGAGCTGTTTTTT	CASSESGLTGELFF
.	.	TRBV24-1	TRBJ2-3	TGTGCCACCAGTGATCCGGCAGTGAGAAATACGCAGTATTTT	CATSDPAVRNTQYF
.	few	TRBV12-3/TRBV12-4	TRBJ1-5	TGTGCCAGCAGTTTCGAGAGTTATGGCAATCAGCCCCAGCATTTT	CASSFESYGNQPQHF
TRBD1	few	TRBV6-5	TRBJ2-1	TGTGCCAGCAGTTTCCCGGGACAGGCTTTCAATGAGCAGTTCTTC	CASSFPGQAFNEQFF
.	few	TRBV20-1	TRBJ1-1	TGCAGTGCTAACAGGAACACTGAAGCTTTCTTT	CSANRNTEAFF
.	few	TRBV21-1	TRBJ2-4	TGTGCCAGCAGCAAAGATTTACCGGACAGGAAAAGCGGAAACATTCAGTACTTC	CASSKDLPDRKSGNIQYF